This T cell receptor beta chain is drawn from a study of CD8+CD57+ T cells in acquired aplastic anemia. On the study more broadly: DNA recovered from sorted CD4+ and CD8+ cells had a mean of around 3.2 ug.

As regards this clonotype: What it binds is not known.

Using genomic DNA as the template, TCR beta VDJ and CDR3 profiling was carried out. TCRdb used MiXCR to reprocess the reads, holding one entry per CDR3 protein. This table holds approximately 58,000 distinct CDR3 sequences, 57% found once. For sequencing, patients were chosen who had shown expansion of CD8+CD57+ cells by flow cytometry. Findings and limits, study-wide: Overlap between patients and controls comprised roughly 28 CD8+ CDR3 sequences.

With 7 bases clipped from V and 6 bases from J, the junction kept 5 bases outside the gene matches. The CDR3 is made up of 14 amino acids. Germline values: CDR1 SNHLY, CDR2 FYNNEI. The sequence came from a human donor with aplastic anemia. The chain recombines TRBV2 with TRBJ2-1; 11 nucleotides match TRBD1. The sample consisted of sorted CD4+, CD8+, or CD8+CD57+ T cells (not recorded which) from PBMCs. CDR3 nucleotide sequence: TGTGCCAGCACCCGGGACAGGGGGTCCAATGAGCAGTTCTTC. Translated: CASTRDRGSNEQFF. The full variable domain, in which reference TRBV2 and TRBJ2-1 provide the parts outside the CDR3, is EPEVTQTPSHQVTQMGQEVILRCVPISNHLYFYWYRQILGQKVEFLVSFYNNEISEKSEIFDDQFSVERPDGSNFTLKIRSTKLEDSAMYFCASTRDRGSNEQFFGPGTRLTVL.